These T cell receptor beta chains were read from a single sample in a study of graft-versus-host responses after intestinal transplantation. Sequenced by immunoSEQ multiplex PCR; TCRdb stores in-frame clones only, minus some. The table has tens of thousands of clones, around nine tenths seen once. No antigen has been identified for these receptors. Sequenced material: unstimulated CD8+ T cells sorted from spleen or lymph node cells, taken before transplant. These TCRs come from a human donor who was the organ donor for an intestinal transplant. The CDR3 runs from the conserved cysteine through the conserved F or W. Fields, in order: D gene, J gene, V gene, CDR3 protein. The D gene is left open where the match is weak.

D gene: TRBD1
J gene: TRBJ1-4
V gene: TRBV5-5
CDR3 protein: CASSSDRGPEKLFF

D gene: TRBD1
J gene: TRBJ2-2
V gene: TRBV27
CDR3 protein: CASSLLPGQATTGELFF

D gene: -
J gene: TRBJ1-5
V gene: TRBV27
CDR3 protein: CASSLLGGSNQPQHF

D gene: -
J gene: TRBJ2-7
V gene: TRBV27
CDR3 protein: CASSSPEGSKYF

D gene: -
J gene: TRBJ2-3
V gene: TRBV27
CDR3 protein: CASSPFGGDTDTQYF

D gene: -
J gene: TRBJ1-3
V gene: TRBV19
CDR3 protein: CASNLARGNTIYF

D gene: -
J gene: TRBJ1-6
V gene: TRBV7-8
CDR3 protein: CASSFGRPSSYNSPLHF

D gene: TRBD2
J gene: TRBJ2-7
V gene: TRBV7-8
CDR3 protein: CASSPGGVTSFRDEQYF

D gene: TRBD1
J gene: TRBJ2-7
V gene: TRBV30
CDR3 protein: CAWSVGTGFYEQYF

D gene: TRBD2
J gene: TRBJ2-1
V gene: TRBV7-2
CDR3 protein: CASSYGGINNEQFF